These T cell receptor beta chains were read from a single sample in a study of blood T cell repertoires in COVID-19. TCRdb keeps only in-frame clones here, not all; method: immunoSEQ multiplex PCR. The sample contains 75,000 to 95,000 clones, over 80% of which appear only once. Sequenced input: peripheral blood. These receptors were taken from a man in his fifties with active COVID-19. Each CDR3 is given with its conserved first and last residue. The D gene is left open where the match is weak. Clone size is not always given. Where it is, it says once, few, many or a class for expanded clones.

TRBJ1-2 TRBV5-4 NA NA CASSPGQLNYGYTF TGTGCCAGCAGCCCCGGACAGCTAAACTATGGCTACACCTTC
TRBJ2-1 TRBV6-6 TRBD2 NA CASSPPGLAYNEQFF TGTGCCAGCAGCCCCCCGGGACTAGCGTATAATGAGCAGTTCTTC
TRBJ1-5 TRBV5-8 NA NA CASRLDRIRNQPQHF TGTGCCAGCAGACTGGACAGAATCCGCAATCAGCCCCAGCATTTT
TRBJ1-6 TRBV6-6 NA NA CACMGGVPGGPSPLHF TGTGCCTGTATGGGGGGGGTTCCCGGGGGCCCCTCACCCCTCCACTTT
TRBJ1-2 TRBV7-9 NA few CASSLVRGNYGYTF TGTGCCAGCAGCTTAGTTCGGGGTAACTATGGCTACACCTTC
TRBJ1-4 TRBV4-2 TRBD1 NA CASSQDNTADRVSEKLFF TGTGCCAGCAGCCAAGATAATACGGCGGACAGGGTGAGTGAAAAACTGTTTTTT
TRBJ1-6 TRBV6-1 NA NA CASSEAGARGSPLHF TGTGCCAGCAGTGAAGCGGGGGCCCGAGGATCACCCCTCCACTTT
TRBJ1-5 TRBV30 TRBD1 NA CAWSIRQGRTQPQHF TGTGCCTGGAGTATCAGACAGGGTAGAACCCAGCCCCAGCATTTT
TRBJ2-3 TRBV6-6 NA NA CASSYSSQGISQYF TGTGCCAGCAGTTACTCGAGCCAGGGGATTTCGCAGTATTTT
TRBJ1-5 TRBV6-2/TRBV6-3 NA NA CASSYSRGGVWPQHF TGTGCCAGCAGTTACTCGAGAGGGGGGGTCTGGCCCCAGCATTTT
TRBJ2-6 TRBV6-5 NA NA CASSYSSGANVLTF TGTGCCAGCAGTTACTCTTCAGGGGCCAACGTCCTGACTTTC
TRBJ2-7 TRBV9 NA NA CASSVAEGGGNEQYF TGTGCCAGCAGCGTAGCTGAGGGGGGGGGTAACGAGCAGTACTTC
TRBJ2-7 TRBV7-8 NA NA CASSLNTGTEQYF TGTGCCAGCAGCTTAAATACAGGGACCGAGCAGTACTTC
TRBJ2-3 TRBV6-2/TRBV6-3 TRBD2 NA CASSYLIRKAGVGTDTQYF TGTGCCAGCAGTTACTTGATTCGAAAGGCGGGAGTAGGGACAGATACGCAGTATTTT
TRBJ2-7 TRBV18 NA NA CASSPSNPGRVVTEQYF TGTGCCAGCTCACCATCGAACCCGGGCAGGGTGGTAACCGAGCAGTACTTC
TRBJ2-1 TRBV19 NA NA CASSLRRDTSYNEQFF TGTGCCAGTAGTCTCCGCCGGGACACCTCCTACAATGAGCAGTTCTTC
TRBJ1-5 TRBV4-3 TRBD1 NA CASSQDVYSGGTQPQHF TGCGCCAGCAGCCAAGATGTATATTCAGGGGGAACTCAGCCCCAGCATTTT
TRBJ1-5 TRBV5-5 NA NA CASSLGHSNQPQHF TGTGCCAGCAGCTTGGGTCATAGCAATCAGCCCCAGCATTTT
TRBJ2-7 TRBV7-9 TRBD1 NA CASSFRTGEHEQYF TGTGCCAGCAGCTTCAGGACAGGGGAGCACGAGCAGTACTTC
TRBJ1-2 TRBV6-5 NA NA CASSLGLNYGYTF TGTGCCAGCAGCCTAGGACTCAACTATGGCTACACCTTC
TRBJ1-1 TRBV10-3 NA NA CAMSDPGRNTEAFF TGTGCCATGAGTGATCCGGGGAGGAACACTGAAGCTTTCTTT
TRBJ1-5 TRBV28 NA NA CAWKQGGGNQPQHF TGTGCCTGGAAACAGGGCGGTGGCAATCAGCCCCAGCATTTT
TRBJ1-3 TRBV3-1/TRBV3-2 NA NA CASSQGAGEPGNTIYF TGTGCCAGCAGCCAAGGAGCGGGGGAACCTGGAAACACCATATATTTT
TRBJ2-7 TRBV6-1 TRBD1 once CASSERGRDSPSHEQYF TGTGCCAGCAGTGAAAGAGGCCGGGACAGCCCTTCCCACGAGCAGTACTTC
TRBJ2-7 TRBV29-1 NA NA CSVGQAGAYEQYF TGCAGCGTTGGACAGGCGGGGGCCTACGAGCAGTACTTC
TRBJ2-7 TRBV30 NA NA CAWSVGGSYEQYF TGTGCCTGGAGTGTAGGCGGGTCCTACGAGCAGTACTTC
TRBJ2-2 TRBV29-1 NA few CSVKTGRDQTGELFF TGCAGCGTCAAGACTGGCAGGGATCAAACCGGGGAGCTGTTTTTT
TRBJ2-1 TRBV6-1 TRBD2 NA CASSELAGGYNEQFF TGTGCCAGCAGTGAACTAGCGGGAGGGTACAATGAGCAGTTCTTC
TRBJ1-1 TRBV4-3 NA NA CASSFVDWNTEAFF TGCGCCAGCAGCTTCGTAGACTGGAACACTGAAGCTTTCTTT
TRBJ1-6 TRBV6-5 TRBD1 NA CASRRPGTDDSPLHF TGTGCCAGCAGGCGCCCCGGGACAGATGATTCACCCCTCCACTTT
TRBJ2-2 TRBV7-2 TRBD1 NA CASSTRQGAGELFF TGTGCCAGCAGCACCCGACAGGGGGCCGGGGAGCTGTTTTTT
TRBJ2-5 TRBV21-1 NA NA CAIYRPGQGRETQYF TGTGCCATCTACCGACCGGGACAGGGGAGAGAGACCCAGTACTTC
TRBJ2-5 TRBV4-3 TRBD2 NA CASSQEQGLAGGTGRGQETQYF TGCGCCAGCAGCCAGGAACAGGGACTAGCGGGAGGAACCGGTAGGGGACAAGAGACCCAGTACTTC
TRBJ1-1 TRBV27 NA NA CASSWGGTEAFF TGTGCCAGCAGTTGGGGGGGGACTGAAGCTTTCTTT
TRBJ2-3 TRBV5-4 NA NA CASSLKTVNTDTQYF TGTGCCAGCAGCTTGAAGACAGTGAACACAGATACGCAGTATTTT
TRBJ2-7 TRBV27 TRBD1 NA CASSLTTGTGGIKQYF TGTGCCAGCAGTTTAACCACCGGGACAGGGGGTATCAAGCAGTACTTC
TRBJ2-3 TRBV29-1 TRBD1 NA CSVERQGGTDTQYF TGCAGCGTTGAACGACAGGGGGGCACAGATACGCAGTATTTT
TRBJ1-2 TRBV4-1 NA NA CASSQEVASLLYGYTF TGCGCCAGCAGCCAAGAGGTCGCGAGTCTTTTGTATGGCTACACCTTC
TRBJ2-7 TRBV30 NA NA CAWSVSPSYLYEQYF TGTGCCTGGAGTGTAAGTCCTAGCTATCTCTACGAGCAGTACTTC
TRBJ1-1 TRBV11-2 TRBD1 NA CASSRGLNTEAFF TGTGCCAGCAGCAGGGGGCTAAACACTGAAGCTTTCTTT
TRBJ2-4 TRBV6-1 NA NA CASSEGWQGRNIQYF TGTGCCAGCAGTGAAGGCTGGCAGGGTAGAAACATTCAGTACTTC
TRBJ1-2 TRBV20-1 NA once CSARGVYGYTF TGCAGTGCTAGGGGAGTATATGGCTACACCTTC
TRBJ1-1 TRBV24-1 NA NA CATSDFRGTEAFF TGTGCCACCAGTGATTTTAGAGGGACTGAAGCTTTCTTT
TRBJ1-6 TRBV13 NA NA CASGQNNSPLHF TGTGCCAGCGGGCAGAATAATTCACCCCTCCACTTT
TRBJ2-7 TRBV18 TRBD1 NA CASSPSQGNHEQYF TGTGCCAGCTCACCATCACAGGGGAACCACGAGCAGTACTTC
TRBJ1-2 TRBV19 NA few CASTLAGAYGYTF TGTGCCAGTACCCTAGCAGGCGCCTATGGCTACACCTTC
TRBJ2-1 TRBV5-1 TRBD2 NA CASSSLRERGGYNEQFF TGCGCCAGCAGCTCCCTTAGGGAACGGGGGGGATACAATGAGCAGTTCTTC
TRBJ1-1 TRBV28 NA NA CASSLGQPPEAFF TGTGCCAGCAGTTTAGGGCAGCCCCCTGAAGCTTTCTTT
TRBJ2-2 TRBV6-2/TRBV6-3 TRBD2 NA CASSLASGPANTGELFF TGTGCCAGCAGTTTGGCTAGCGGGCCAGCGAACACCGGGGAGCTGTTTTTT
TRBJ2-1 TRBV29-1 NA NA CSVEVWGVGQFF TGCAGCGTTGAAGTCTGGGGCGTCGGGCAGTTCTTC
TRBJ2-1 TRBV12-5 TRBD2 NA CASGFSSGGVSNEQFF TGTGCTAGTGGTTTTTCCAGCGGGGGGGTTTCGAATGAGCAGTTCTTC
TRBJ1-3 TRBV28 NA few CASTRARSSGNTIYF TGTGCCAGCACCAGAGCACGGAGCTCTGGAAACACCATATATTTT
TRBJ2-3 TRBV6-2/TRBV6-3 NA NA CASSRGLFTDTQYF TGTGCCAGCAGTCGAGGACTATTCACAGATACGCAGTATTTT
TRBJ1-6 TRBV19 NA NA CASSKGGWGASYNSPLHF TGTGCCAGTAGCAAGGGAGGTTGGGGCGCTTCCTATAATTCACCCCTCCACTTT
TRBJ2-5 TRBV19 NA NA CASSGGPLQYF TGTGCCAGTAGCGGAGGGCCCCTCCAGTACTTC